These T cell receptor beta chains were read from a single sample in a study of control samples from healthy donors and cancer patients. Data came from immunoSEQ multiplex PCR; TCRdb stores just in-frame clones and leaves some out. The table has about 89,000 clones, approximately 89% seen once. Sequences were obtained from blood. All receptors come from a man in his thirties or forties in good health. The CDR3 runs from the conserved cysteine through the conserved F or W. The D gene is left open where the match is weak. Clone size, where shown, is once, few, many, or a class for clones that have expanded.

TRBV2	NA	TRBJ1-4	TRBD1	TGTGCCAGCAGCCCCCGGGACAGGGTTACGGAAAAACTGTTTTTT	CASSPRDRVTEKLFF
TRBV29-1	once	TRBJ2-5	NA	TGCAGCGTACTGAGGTCCGGGAGAGAGACCCAGTACTTC	CSVLRSGRETQYF
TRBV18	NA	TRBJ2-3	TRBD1	TGTGCCAGCTCACCTTGGGACAGGGTCCCAGATACGCAGTATTTT	CASSPWDRVPDTQYF
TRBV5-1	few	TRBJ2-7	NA	TGCGCCAGCAGCTTGCAGGGGTCTTTACCTACCTACGAGCAGTACTTC	CASSLQGSLPTYEQYF
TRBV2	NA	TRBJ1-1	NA	TGTGCCAGTAATCCTGATATCAACACTGAAGCTTTCTTT	CASNPDINTEAFF
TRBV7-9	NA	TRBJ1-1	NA	TGTGCCAGCAGCTTTGCGGGCACTGAAGCTTTCTTT	CASSFAGTEAFF
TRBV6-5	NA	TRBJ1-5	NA	TGTGCCAGCACCGGACAGTACAATCAGCCCCAGCATTTT	CASTGQYNQPQHF
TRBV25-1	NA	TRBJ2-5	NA	TGTGCCAGCAGTGAATCTTGGGGACAAGAGACCCAGTACTTC	CASSESWGQETQYF
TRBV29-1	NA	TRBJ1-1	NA	TGCAGCGTCGCAGCCGGGACCTTGAACACTGAAGCTTTCTTT	CSVAAGTLNTEAFF
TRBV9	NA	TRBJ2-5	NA	TGTGCCAGCAGTCCGGGACTCATCCTACAAGAGACCCAGTACTTC	CASSPGLILQETQYF
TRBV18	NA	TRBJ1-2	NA	TGTGCCAGCTCCCCCGGGATCGGGAGGGGCTACACCTTC	CASSPGIGRGYTF
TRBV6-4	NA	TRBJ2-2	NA	TGTGCCAGCAGTGCCCGGACCCCCCCGAACACCGGGGAGCTGTTTTTT	CASSARTPPNTGELFF
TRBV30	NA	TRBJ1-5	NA	TGTGCCTGGAACCTCAACCACCCCGGGGGCGTTGATCAGCCCCAGCATTTT	CAWNLNHPGGVDQPQHF
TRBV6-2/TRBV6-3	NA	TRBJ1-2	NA	TGTGCCAGCAGTTACTCGGCGGACCCCGAGTTTTATGGCTACACCTTC	CASSYSADPEFYGYTF
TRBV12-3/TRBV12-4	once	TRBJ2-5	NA	TGTGCCAGCAGTTTAGGGGACGTCGAGACCCAGTACTTC	CASSLGDVETQYF
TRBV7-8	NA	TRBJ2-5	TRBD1	TGTGCCAGCAGCGTGGGGACAGTTCAAGAGACCCAGTACTTC	CASSVGTVQETQYF
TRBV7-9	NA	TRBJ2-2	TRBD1	TGTGCCAGCAGCTTAGCGCGATCAGGGGGCAACACCGGGGAGCTGTTTTTT	CASSLARSGGNTGELFF
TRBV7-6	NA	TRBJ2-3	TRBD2	TGTGCCAGCAGCGGGGGCGAGCGGGGGGGGCTGAGAACGCAGTATTTT	CASSGGERGGLRTQYF
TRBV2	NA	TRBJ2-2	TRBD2	TGTGCCAGCAACCACCCGACTAGCGGGGTTACCGGGGAGCTGTTTTTT	CASNHPTSGVTGELFF
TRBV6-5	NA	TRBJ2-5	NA	TGTGCCAGCAGTTACTCCCGACATAGTGGACAAGAGACCCAGTACTTC	CASSYSRHSGQETQYF
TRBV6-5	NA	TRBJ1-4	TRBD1	TGTGCCAGCAGTTCCGACAGGGACCCATACGAACTGTTTTTT	CASSSDRDPYELFF
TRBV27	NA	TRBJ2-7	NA	TGTGCCAGCAGTTCCCTTGGGCAGAACTACGAGCAGTACTTC	CASSSLGQNYEQYF
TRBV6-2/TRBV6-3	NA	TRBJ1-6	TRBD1	TGTGCCAGCAGTTACTTCGTAGGGGGCGCGTCCTATAATTCACCCCTCCACTTT	CASSYFVGGASYNSPLHF
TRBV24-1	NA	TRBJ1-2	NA	TGTGCCACCAGTGATTTGGGGGGCTATGGCTACACCTTC	CATSDLGGYGYTF
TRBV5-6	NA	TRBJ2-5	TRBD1	TGTGCCAGCAGGGGATTCCGACAGGGGGCATTGGAGACCCAGTACTTC	CASRGFRQGALETQYF
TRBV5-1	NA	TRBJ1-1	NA	TGCGCCAGCGGGAAGGGTTCGAACACTGAAGCTTTCTTT	CASGKGSNTEAFF
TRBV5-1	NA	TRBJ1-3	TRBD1	TGCGCCAGCAGTGGACAGGGTTCTGGAAACACCATATATTTT	CASSGQGSGNTIYF
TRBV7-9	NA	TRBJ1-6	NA	TGTGCCAGCAGCTTATCACAGGGCCCCAATTCACCCCTCCACTTT	CASSLSQGPNSPLHF
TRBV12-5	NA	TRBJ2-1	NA	TGTGCTAGTGGTTTCCTAGTGGCCACCTACAATGAGCAGTTCTTC	CASGFLVATYNEQFF
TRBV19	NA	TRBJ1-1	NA	TGTGCCAGTAGTATAAGTTCTGGACGGATGAACACTGAAGCTTTCTTT	CASSISSGRMNTEAFF
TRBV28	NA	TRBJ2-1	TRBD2	TGTGCCAGCACCCAGGGCGGGGGGGAGTACAATGAGCAGTTCTTC	CASTQGGGEYNEQFF
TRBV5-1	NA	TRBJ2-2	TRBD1	TGCGCCAGCAGCCCCGGACAGGGGTTGTGGACCGGGGAGCTGTTTTTT	CASSPGQGLWTGELFF
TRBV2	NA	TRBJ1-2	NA	TGTGCCAGCTCCCCTACCGGGACTCCGGTCTATGGCTACACCTTC	CASSPTGTPVYGYTF
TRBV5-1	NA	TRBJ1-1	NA	TGCGCCAGCAGCTTGTTTTCGCGACAGGCGTCCCGAATGAACACTGAAGCTTTCTTT	CASSLFSRQASRMNTEAFF
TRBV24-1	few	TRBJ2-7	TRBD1	TGTGCCACCAGTGACCCGACGGGACAGGGGATTTACGAGCAGTACTTC	CATSDPTGQGIYEQYF
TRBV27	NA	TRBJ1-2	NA	TGTGCCAGCAGCAACGAGGGCCATGGCTACACCTTC	CASSNEGHGYTF
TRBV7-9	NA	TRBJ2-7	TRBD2	TGTGCCAGCAGCTTAGGAGCGGGGGGGCTTGACGAGCAGTACTTC	CASSLGAGGLDEQYF
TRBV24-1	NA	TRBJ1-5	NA	TGTGCCCCTCGCCTGGGGTCGCCGCAGGGTTTAGGTCAGCCCCAGCATTTT	CAPRLGSPQGLGQPQHF
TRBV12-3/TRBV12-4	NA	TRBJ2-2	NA	TGTGCCAGCAGCCCAGAGCGCGGGGAGCTGTTTTTT	CASSPERGELFF
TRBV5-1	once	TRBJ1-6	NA	TGCGCCAGCAGCCCCGGGGGCATGGCTTCACCCCTCCACTTT	CASSPGGMASPLHF
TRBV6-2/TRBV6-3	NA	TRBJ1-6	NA	TGTGCCAGCAGTTACCTGGGCGGCGGCTCTGGGACACCCCTCCACTTT	CASSYLGGGSGTPLHF
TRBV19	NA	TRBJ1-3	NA	TGTGCCAGTAGAGGTTCCTACTCTGGAAACACCATATATTTT	CASRGSYSGNTIYF